Listed here is a single TCR beta chain. Stated time point: newly diagnosed GD, antithyroid drugs for less than 3 months. PBMC-derived RNA was used for the TCR library. Arm-PCR of CDR3 regions and iRepertoire HTBI primers were used to build TCR beta libraries. TCRdb redid the calling of the multiplex PCR reads with MiXCR, one entry per CDR3 protein. The table shows 400,000 to 500,000 distinct CDR3 sequences, with over 14% occurring only once. This sample stems from a study of regulatory T cells in long-lasting Graves disease. The CDR3 contains 14 residues. In germline, CDR1 is GTSNPN, CDR2 SVGIG (reference sequence). Trimming cost V 1 base and J 6 bases; bases outside gene matches: 6. These records were also assigned to another study, of T cells in Graves' hyperthyroidism and ophthalmopathy.

The starting material was peripheral blood mononuclear cells (PBMCs), obtained at new diagnosis, from a patient treated with antithyroid drugs. The source is a woman in her forties with Graves disease. The gene calls are TRBV30 and TRBJ2-1, with TRBD2 matching over 7 bases. CDR3 in DNA: TGTGCCTGGAGTGCGGCTAGCGGCTTCAATGAGCAGTTCTTC. Its translation is CAWSAASGFNEQFF.